This TCR beta chain comes out of a study of CD8 T cells in ankylosing spondylitis. Findings and limits, study-wide: Earlier authors reported some of these motif variants in reactive arthritis synovial fluid and blood. The study identified a TCR beta motif of under ten highly homologous variants that appeared characteristic of ankylosing spondylitis blood. It was reported that disease-linked clones were significantly enriched in matched ankylosing spondylitis synovial fluid. Disease-linked clones bore a CD8+ phenotype, appearing relatively rarely in peripheral blood.

Each TCR beta library was made by quantitative 5'-RACE that incorporated molecular barcodes. One entry per CDR3 protein, called by TCRdb with MiXCR from the 5' RACE reads. The sample gives fewer than 400,000 distinct CDR3 sequences, around 22% of which show up once; about 16% is in the top ten. This clonotype has more than one count but fewer than ten. The antigen is unknown. Sequencing was carried out using blood, either unsorted or a sorted T cell fraction (not recorded which). This TCR was recovered from a male donor with ankylosing spondylitis.

The CDR3 region is CASSQLASGIVKQYF. CDR3 sequence (DNA): TGTGCCAGCAGCCAGCTCGCTAGCGGGATCGTCAAGCAGTACTTC. The chain combines TRBV3-1 with TRBJ2-7; 9 bases match TRBD2. Germline V gives CDR1 LGHDT, CDR2 YNNKEL (reference sequence). The CDR3 is 15 amino acids. The junction had 11 bases not matched to a gene; V was cut back by 3 bases and J by 8 bases.